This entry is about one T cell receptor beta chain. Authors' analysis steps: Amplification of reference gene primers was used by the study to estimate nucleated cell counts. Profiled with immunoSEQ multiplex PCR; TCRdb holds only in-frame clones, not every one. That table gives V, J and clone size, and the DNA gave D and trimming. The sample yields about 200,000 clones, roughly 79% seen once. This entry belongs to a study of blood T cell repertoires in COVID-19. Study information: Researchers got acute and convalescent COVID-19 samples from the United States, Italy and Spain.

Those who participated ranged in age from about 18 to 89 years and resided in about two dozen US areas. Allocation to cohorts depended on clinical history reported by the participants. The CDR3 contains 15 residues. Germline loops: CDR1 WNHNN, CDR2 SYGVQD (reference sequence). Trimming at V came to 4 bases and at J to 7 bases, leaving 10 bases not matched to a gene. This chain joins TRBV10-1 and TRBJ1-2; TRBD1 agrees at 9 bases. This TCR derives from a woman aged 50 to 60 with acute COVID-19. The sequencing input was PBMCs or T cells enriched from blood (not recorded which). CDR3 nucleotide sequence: TGCGCCAGCAGTGGTACCGGGACAGGGACCAGTGGCTACACCTTC. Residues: CASSGTGTGTSGYTF.